This record concerns one T cell receptor (beta chain) sequence. These data belong to a study of regulatory T cells in long-lasting Graves disease. To make TCR beta libraries, researchers used iRepertoire HTBI primers and Arm-PCR of CDR3 regions. TCRdb processed the multiplex PCR reads anew with MiXCR; each CDR3 protein has one entry. This table has 370,000 or so distinct CDR3 sequences, under 20% appearing once. Time point denoted: newly diagnosed GD, antithyroid drugs for less than 3 months. Preparation of the TCR library used RNA extracted from PBMCs. The germline gives CDR1 DFQATT, CDR2 SNEGSKA (reference sequence). The V segment lost 5 bases and the J segment 6 bases; nucleotides outside the gene matches: 7. The CDR3 totals 14 residues. The same specimen was also included in a second study, on T cells in Graves' hyperthyroidism and ophthalmopathy. That source adds: Exclusion followed for patients with uncontrolled infection, other autoimmune disease, pregnancy or lactation. The HTBI primer set drove a first-round RT-PCR of the TCR CDR3. Blood also carried most thyroid clonotypes expanded above 0.001.

The chain couples TRBV20-1 to TRBJ2-7; 13 bases align to TRBD2. The sample here was peripheral blood mononuclear cells (PBMCs), taken at new diagnosis, from a patient treated with antithyroid drugs. The source is a woman aged 18-35 years with Graves disease. CDR3 residues: CSAQPGLAGSEQYF. In DNA form, the CDR3 reads TGCAGTGCTCAACCGGGACTAGCGGGGTCCGAGCAGTACTTC.